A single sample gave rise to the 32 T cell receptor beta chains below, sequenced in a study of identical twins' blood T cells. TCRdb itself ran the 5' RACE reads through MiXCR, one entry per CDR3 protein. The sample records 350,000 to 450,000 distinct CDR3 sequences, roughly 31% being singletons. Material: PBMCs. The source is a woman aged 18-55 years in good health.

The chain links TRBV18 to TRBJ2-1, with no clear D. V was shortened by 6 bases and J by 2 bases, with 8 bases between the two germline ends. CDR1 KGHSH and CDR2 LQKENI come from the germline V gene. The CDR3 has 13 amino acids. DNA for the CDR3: TGTGCCAGCTCCCCCGAAACCTACAATGAGCAGTTCTTC. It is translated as CASSPETYNEQFF.

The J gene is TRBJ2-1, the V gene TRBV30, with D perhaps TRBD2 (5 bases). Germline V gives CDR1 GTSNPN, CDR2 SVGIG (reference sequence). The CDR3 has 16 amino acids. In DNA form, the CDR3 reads TGTGCGTGGCCCCCCGCTATCCCGACTAAACACAATGAGCAGTTCTTC. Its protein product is CAWPPAIPTKHNEQFF. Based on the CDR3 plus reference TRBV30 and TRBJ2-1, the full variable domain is SQTIHQWPATLVQPVGSPLSLECTVEGTSNPNLYWYRQAAGRGLQLLFYSVGIGQISSEVPQNLSASRPQDRQFILSSKKLLLSDSGFYLCAWPPAIPTKHNEQFFGPGTRLTVL.

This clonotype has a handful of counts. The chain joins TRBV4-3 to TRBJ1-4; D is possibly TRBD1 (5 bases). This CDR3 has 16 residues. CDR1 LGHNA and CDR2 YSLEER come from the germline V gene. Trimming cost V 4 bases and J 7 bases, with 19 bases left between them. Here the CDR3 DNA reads TGCGCCAGCAGCCCTCGAGGGTTCAGGGAGGGTGAAAAACTGTTTTTT. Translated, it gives CASSPRGFREGEKLFF.

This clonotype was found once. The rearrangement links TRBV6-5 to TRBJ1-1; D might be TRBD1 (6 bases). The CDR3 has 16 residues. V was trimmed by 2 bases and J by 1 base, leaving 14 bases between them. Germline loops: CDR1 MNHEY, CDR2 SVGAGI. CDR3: CASSYDSGTSNTEAFF. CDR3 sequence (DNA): TGTGCCAGCAGTTACGACTCTGGGACATCGAACACTGAAGCTTTCTTT.

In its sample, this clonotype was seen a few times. The DNA for the CDR3 is TGTGCCAGCAGGCCCGGGACAGGGGATAGGCGGGAAAAACTGTTTTTT. This codes for CASRPGTGDRREKLFF. The J gene is TRBJ1-4, the V gene TRBV9; 10 nucleotides line up with TRBD1. Germline V CDR1 and CDR2: SGDLS, YYNGEE. The CDR3 runs 16 residues. Losses at the gene ends were 5 bases for V and 8 bases for J; bases not matched to a gene: 12.

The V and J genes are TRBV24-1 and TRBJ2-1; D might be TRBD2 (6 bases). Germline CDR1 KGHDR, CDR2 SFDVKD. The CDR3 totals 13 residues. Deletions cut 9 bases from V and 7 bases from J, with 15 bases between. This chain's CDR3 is CATENPAGNEQFF. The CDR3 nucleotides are TGTGCCACCGAAAACCCGGCGGGAAATGAGCAGTTCTTC.

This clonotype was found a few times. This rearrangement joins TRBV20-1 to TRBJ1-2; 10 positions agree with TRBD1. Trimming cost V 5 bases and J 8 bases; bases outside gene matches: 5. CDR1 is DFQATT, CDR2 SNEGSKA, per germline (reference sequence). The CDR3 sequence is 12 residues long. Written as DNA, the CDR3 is TGCAGTGCTGGCCGGACAGGGGGAGGCTACACCTTC. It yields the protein CSAGRTGGGYTF.

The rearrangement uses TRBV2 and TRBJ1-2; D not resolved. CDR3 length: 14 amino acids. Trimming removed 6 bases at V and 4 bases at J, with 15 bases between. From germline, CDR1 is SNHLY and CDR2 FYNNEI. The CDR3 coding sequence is TGTGCCAGCAGGGACGGCGCCCTTGGCTATGGCTACACCTTC. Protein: CASRDGALGYGYTF.

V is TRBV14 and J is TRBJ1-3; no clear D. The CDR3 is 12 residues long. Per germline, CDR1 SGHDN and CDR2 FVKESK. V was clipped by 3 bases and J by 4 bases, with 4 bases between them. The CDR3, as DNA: TGTGCCAGCAGCCAGCTCGGAAACACCATATATTTT. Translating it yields CASSQLGNTIYF.

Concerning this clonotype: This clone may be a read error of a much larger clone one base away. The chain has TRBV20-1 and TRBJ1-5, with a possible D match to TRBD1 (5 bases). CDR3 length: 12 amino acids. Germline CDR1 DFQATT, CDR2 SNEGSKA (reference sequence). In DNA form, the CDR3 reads TGCAGTGCGGCCATGGGGGACGCACCCCCGCATTTT. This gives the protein CSAAMGDAPPHF.

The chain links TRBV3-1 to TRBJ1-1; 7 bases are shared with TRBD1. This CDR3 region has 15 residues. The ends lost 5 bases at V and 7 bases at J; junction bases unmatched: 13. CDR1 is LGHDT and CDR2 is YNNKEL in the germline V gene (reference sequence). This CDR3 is CASSADRAVVNEAFF. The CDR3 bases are TGTGCCAGCAGCGCAGACAGGGCGGTGGTCAATGAAGCTTTCTTT.

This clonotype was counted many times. The CDR3 is CASSDPGRQNTGELFF. The CDR3 nucleotides read TGTGCCAGCAGTGACCCGGGGCGGCAGAACACCGGGGAGCTGTTTTTT. The chain joins TRBV25-1 to TRBJ2-2; D tentatively fits TRBD1 or TRBD2 (5 bases each). The V gene's germline CDR1 is MGHDK and CDR2 SYGVNS. This CDR3 is built from 16 residues. The V gene lost 3 bases and the J gene lost 1 base, with 12 bases spanning the gap.

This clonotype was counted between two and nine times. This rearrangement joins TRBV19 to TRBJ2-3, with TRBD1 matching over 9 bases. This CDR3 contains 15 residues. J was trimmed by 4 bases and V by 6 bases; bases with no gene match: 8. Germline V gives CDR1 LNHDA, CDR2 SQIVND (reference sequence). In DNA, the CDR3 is TGTGCCAGTAGCAACCCGGGACAGGGAGCAGATACGCAGTATTTT. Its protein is CASSNPGQGADTQYF.

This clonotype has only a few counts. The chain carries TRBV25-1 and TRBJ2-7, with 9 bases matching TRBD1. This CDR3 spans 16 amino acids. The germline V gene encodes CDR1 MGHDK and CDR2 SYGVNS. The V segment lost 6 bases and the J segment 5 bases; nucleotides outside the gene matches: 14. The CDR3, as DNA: TGTGCCAGCAGATCCCCCGAGGGGGACAGGGTCCACGAGCAGTACTTC. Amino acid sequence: CASRSPEGDRVHEQYF.

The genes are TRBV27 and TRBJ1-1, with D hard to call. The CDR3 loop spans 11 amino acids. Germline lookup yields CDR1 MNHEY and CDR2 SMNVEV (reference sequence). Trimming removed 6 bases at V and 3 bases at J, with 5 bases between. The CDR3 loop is CASRTHTEAFF. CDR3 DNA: TGTGCCAGCAGAACACACACTGAAGCTTTCTTT.

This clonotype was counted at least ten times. In DNA, the CDR3 is TGTGCCAGTTGCAGGACCGGGAGGTCTGAAGCTTTCTTT. Its translation is CASCRTGRSEAFF. V usage is TRBV6-1 and J usage is TRBJ1-1; D call uncertain. CDR1 MNHNS and CDR2 SASEGT come from the germline V gene. The germline V and J ends were trimmed by 9 bases and 6 bases, with 17 bases remaining between them. The CDR3 consists of 13 residues.

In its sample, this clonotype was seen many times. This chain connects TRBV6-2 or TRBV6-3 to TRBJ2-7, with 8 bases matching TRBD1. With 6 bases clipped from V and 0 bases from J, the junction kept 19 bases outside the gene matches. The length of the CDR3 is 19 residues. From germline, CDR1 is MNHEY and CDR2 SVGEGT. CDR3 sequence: CASSLSFSDRAGNSYEQYF. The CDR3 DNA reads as TGTGCCAGCAGCCTTTCATTTTCGGACAGGGCCGGTAACTCCTACGAGCAGTACTTC.

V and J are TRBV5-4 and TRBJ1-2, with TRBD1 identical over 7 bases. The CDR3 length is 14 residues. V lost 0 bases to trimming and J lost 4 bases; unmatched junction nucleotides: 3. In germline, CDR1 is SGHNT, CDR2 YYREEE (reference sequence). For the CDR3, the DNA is TGTGCCAGCAGCTTGGCGGGACAGCGCTATGGCTACACCTTC. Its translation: CASSLAGQRYGYTF.

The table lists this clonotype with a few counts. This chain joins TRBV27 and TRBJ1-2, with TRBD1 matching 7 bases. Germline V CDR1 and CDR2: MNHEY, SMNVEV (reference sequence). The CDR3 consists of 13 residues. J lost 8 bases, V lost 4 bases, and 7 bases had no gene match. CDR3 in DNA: TGTGCCAGCAGTTCTACAGGGGTAAGAGGCTACACCTTC. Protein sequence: CASSSTGVRGYTF.

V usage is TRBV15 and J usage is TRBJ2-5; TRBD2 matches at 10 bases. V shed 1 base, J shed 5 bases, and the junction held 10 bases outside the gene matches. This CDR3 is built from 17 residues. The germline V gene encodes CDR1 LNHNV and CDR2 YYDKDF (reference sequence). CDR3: CATSRGDDSGRSETQYF. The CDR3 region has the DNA TGTGCCACCAGCAGAGGCGATGATAGCGGGAGGTCGGAGACCCAGTACTTC.

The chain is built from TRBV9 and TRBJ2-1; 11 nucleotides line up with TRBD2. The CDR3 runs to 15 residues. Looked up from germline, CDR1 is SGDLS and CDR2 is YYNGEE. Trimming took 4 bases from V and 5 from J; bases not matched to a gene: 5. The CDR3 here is CASSLEGLADNEQFF. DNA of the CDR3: TGTGCCAGCAGCCTCGAGGGACTAGCGGACAATGAGCAGTTCTTC.

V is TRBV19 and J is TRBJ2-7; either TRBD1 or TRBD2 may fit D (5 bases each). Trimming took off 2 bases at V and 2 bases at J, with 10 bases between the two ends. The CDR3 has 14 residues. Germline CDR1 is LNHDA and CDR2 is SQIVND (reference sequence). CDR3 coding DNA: TGTGCCAGTAGTATATGGGACGGCACCTACGAGCAGTACTTC. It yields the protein CASSIWDGTYEQYF.

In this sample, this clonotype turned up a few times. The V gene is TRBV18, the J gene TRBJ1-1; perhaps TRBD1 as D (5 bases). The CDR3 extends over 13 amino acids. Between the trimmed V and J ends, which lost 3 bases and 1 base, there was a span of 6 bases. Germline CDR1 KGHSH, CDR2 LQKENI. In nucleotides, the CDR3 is TGTGCCAGCTCACCCAGGGCGAACACTGAAGCTTTCTTT. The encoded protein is CASSPRANTEAFF.

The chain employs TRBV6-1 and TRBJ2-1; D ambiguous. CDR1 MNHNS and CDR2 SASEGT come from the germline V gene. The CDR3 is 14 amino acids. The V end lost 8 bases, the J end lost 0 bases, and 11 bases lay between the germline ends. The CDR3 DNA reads TGTGCCAGCGGCGCCTACAGCTCCTACAATGAGCAGTTCTTC. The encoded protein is CASGAYSSYNEQFF.

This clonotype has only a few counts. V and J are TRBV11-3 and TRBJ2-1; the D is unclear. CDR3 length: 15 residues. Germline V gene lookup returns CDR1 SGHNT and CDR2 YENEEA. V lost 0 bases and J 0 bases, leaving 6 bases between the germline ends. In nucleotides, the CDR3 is TGTGCCAGCAGCTTAGATCCAAGCTCCTACAATGAGCAGTTCTTC. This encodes CASSLDPSSYNEQFF. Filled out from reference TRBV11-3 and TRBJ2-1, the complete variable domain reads EAGVVQSPRYKIIEKKQPVAFWCNPISGHNTLYWYLQNLGQGPELLIRYENEEAVDDSQLPKDRFSAERLKGVDSTLKIQPAELGDSAVYLCASSLDPSSYNEQFFGPGTRLTVL.

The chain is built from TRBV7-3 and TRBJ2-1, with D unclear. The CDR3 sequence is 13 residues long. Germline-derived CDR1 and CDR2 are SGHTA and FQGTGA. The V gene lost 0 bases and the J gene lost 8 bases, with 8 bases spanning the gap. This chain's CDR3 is CASSLTVGDEQFF. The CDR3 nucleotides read TGTGCCAGCAGCTTAACGGTTGGGGATGAGCAGTTCTTC.

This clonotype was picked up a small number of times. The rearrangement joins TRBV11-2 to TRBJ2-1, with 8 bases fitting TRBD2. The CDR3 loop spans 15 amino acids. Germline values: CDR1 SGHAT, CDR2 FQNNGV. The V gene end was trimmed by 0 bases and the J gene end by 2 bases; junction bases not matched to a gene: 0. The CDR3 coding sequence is TGTGCCAGCAGCTTAGACGGGAGGGCCTACAATGAGCAGTTCTTC. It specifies CASSLDGRAYNEQFF. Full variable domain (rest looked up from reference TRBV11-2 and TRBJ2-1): EAGVAQSPRYKIIEKRQSVAFWCNPISGHATLYWYQQILGQGPKLLIQFQNNGVVDDSQLPKDRFSAERLKGVDSTLKIQPAKLEDSAVYLCASSLDGRAYNEQFFGPGTRLTVL.

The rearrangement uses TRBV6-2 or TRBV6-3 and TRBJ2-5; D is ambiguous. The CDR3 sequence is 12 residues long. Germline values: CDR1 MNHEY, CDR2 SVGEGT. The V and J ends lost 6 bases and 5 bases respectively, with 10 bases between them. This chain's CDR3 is CASSAVPETQYF. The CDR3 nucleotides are TGTGCCAGCAGCGCGGTCCCGGAGACCCAGTACTTC.

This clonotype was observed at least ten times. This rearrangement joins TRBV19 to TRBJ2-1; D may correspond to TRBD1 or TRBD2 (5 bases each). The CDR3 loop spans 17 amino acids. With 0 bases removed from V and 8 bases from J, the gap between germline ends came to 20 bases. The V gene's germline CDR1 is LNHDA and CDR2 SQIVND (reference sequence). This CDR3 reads CASSIDVGVLLDDEQFF. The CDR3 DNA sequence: TGTGCCAGTAGTATAGATGTGGGGGTGCTCCTAGACGATGAGCAGTTCTTC.

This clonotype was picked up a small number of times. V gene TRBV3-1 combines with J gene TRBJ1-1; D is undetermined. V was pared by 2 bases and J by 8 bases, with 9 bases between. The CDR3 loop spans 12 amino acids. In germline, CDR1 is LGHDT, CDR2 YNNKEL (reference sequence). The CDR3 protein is CASSQLNGEAFF. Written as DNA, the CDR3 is TGTGCCAGCAGCCAACTCAATGGAGAAGCTTTCTTT.

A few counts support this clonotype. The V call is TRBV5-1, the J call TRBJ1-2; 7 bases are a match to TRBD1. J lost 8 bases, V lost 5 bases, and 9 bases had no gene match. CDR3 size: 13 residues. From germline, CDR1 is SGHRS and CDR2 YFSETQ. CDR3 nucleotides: TGCGCCAGCAGTCAGGACAGGAATGGAGGCTACACCTTC. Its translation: CASSQDRNGGYTF.

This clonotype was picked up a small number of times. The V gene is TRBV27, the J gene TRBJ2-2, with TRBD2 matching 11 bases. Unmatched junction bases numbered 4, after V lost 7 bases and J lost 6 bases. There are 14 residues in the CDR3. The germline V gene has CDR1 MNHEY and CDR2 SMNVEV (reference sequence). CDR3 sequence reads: CASTLAGVSGELFF. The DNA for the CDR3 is TGTGCCAGCACACTAGCGGGAGTTTCCGGGGAGCTGTTTTTT.